This entry features one T cell receptor (beta chain) sequence. Specified time point: newly diagnosed GD, antithyroid drugs for less than 3 months. The TCR library was made from RNA extracted from PBMCs. This entry belongs to a study of regulatory T cells in long-lasting Graves disease. Arm-PCR of CDR3 regions and iRepertoire HTBI primers were used to build TCR beta libraries. TCRdb called the multiplex PCR reads again in MiXCR, with one record for every CDR3 protein. The table includes about 520,000 distinct CDR3 sequences, 12% detected once. Germline V gene data show CDR1 as LGHDT and CDR2 as YNNKEL (reference sequence). The CDR3 consists of 12 residues. Trimming removed 2 bases from V and 4 bases from J, with 5 bases in between. The same data also contributed to another study, on T cells in Graves' hyperthyroidism and ophthalmopathy.

The source was peripheral blood mononuclear cells (PBMCs), collected at new diagnosis, from a patient treated with antithyroid drugs. This clonotype was sampled from a woman aged 30 to 39 with Graves disease. The V call is TRBV3-1, the J call TRBJ1-2; D uncertain. The CDR3, as DNA: TGTGCCAGCAGCCAATGGGGCTATGGCTACACCTTC. Its translation is CASSQWGYGYTF. The whole variable domain, remainder taken from reference TRBV3-1 and TRBJ1-2, is DTAVSQTPKYLVTQMGNDKSIKCEQNLGHDTMYWYKQDSKKFLKIMFSYNNKELIINETVPNRFSPKSPDKAHLNLHINSLELGDSAVYFCASSQWGYGYTFGSGTRLTVV.